This TCR beta chain was identified in a study of T cell repertoires in cytomegalovirus infection. On the study more broadly: Carrying CMV and the relevant HLA type showed in public TCR beta signatures.

Points from the study as a whole: HLA-C-restricted CMV clonotypes gave the most frequent clonotype in two of eight donors.

TCRdb reanalysed the reads using MiXCR and keeps one entry per CDR3 protein. Found here are fewer than 200,000 distinct CDR3 sequences, 7.5% to 10% of them singletons; the top ten hold roughly 5%. Looked up from germline, CDR1 is SGHVS and CDR2 is FQNEAQ. The CDR3 spans 15 residues. V lost 2 bases, J lost 6 bases, and 16 bases lay in between. This clonotype was picked up many times. The antigen remains undetermined. The receptor was derived from a human donor in good health (CMV status not recorded). Some clones in this sample may be carry-over from other donors' samples. The source material was PBMCs. The genes are TRBV7-8 and TRBJ1-1; tentatively, D is TRBD1 (5 bases). DNA for the CDR3: TGTGCCAGCAGCTTACGTCAGGGCTTAATTTCTGAAGCTTTCTTT. Protein product: CASSLRQGLISEAFF.